These 12 T cell receptor beta chains originate from one sample sequenced in a study of blood T cells in healthy people across ages. Alongside a J-beta primer mix, a sample-barcoded 5' primer served in a second PCR lasting about 6 to 12 cycles. MiXCR was run by TCRdb on the 5' RACE reads, yielding one entry per CDR3 protein. The data show just under 550,000 distinct CDR3 sequences, 20% to 30% seen once. The data also belong to a second study, concerning T cells of mothers and their children.

The sequencing input was blood. The origin of the receptors is a boy younger than 18 in good health.

This rearrangement joins TRBV12-3 or TRBV12-4 to TRBJ2-7; 10 bases agree with TRBD1. V dropped 5 bases and J dropped 3; count of bases not matched to a gene: 4. The length of the CDR3 is 14 residues. The CDR3 region has the DNA TGTGCCAGCAGTCGGGACAGGGGAGACTACGAGCAGTACTTC. Its protein product is CASSRDRGDYEQYF.

DNA for the CDR3: TGTGCCAGCAGCCGGACTAGCGGGAGGACAGATACGCAGTATTTT. The encoded protein is CASSRTSGRTDTQYF. The rearrangement joins TRBV7-3 to TRBJ2-3; 14 bases fit TRBD2. Germline CDR1 is SGHTA and CDR2 is FQGTGA. V shed 5 bases and J 3 bases; nucleotides not matched to a gene: 1. The CDR3 is 15 residues long.

In DNA form, the CDR3 reads TGTGCCAGCAGTCGTATGAACCCTTTGGAGACCCAGTACTTC. It specifies CASSRMNPLETQYF. V usage is TRBV27 and J usage is TRBJ2-5; D gene uncertain. The length of the CDR3 is 14 residues. V lost 5 bases and J 5 bases, leaving 15 bases between the germline ends. Germline values: CDR1 MNHEY, CDR2 SMNVEV (reference sequence).

V is TRBV9 and J is TRBJ2-1; tentative D call: TRBD2 (5 bases). CDR3 length: 13 residues. Per the germline V gene, CDR1 is SGDLS and CDR2 is YYNGEE. The V and J ends lost 0 bases and 8 bases respectively, with 9 bases between them. CDR3 nucleotide sequence: TGTGCCAGCAGCGTAGGGCTAGCCGATGAGCAGTTCTTC. Translation: CASSVGLADEQFF.

Turning to this clonotype: The germline gene is not matched at one end of the junction; a read error may be the cause. J is TRBJ1-2 and V is TRBV13; 10 nucleotides match TRBD1. Germline loops: CDR1 PRHDT, CDR2 FYEKMQ (reference sequence). The CDR3 is made up of 16 amino acids. The chain's CDR3 is CASSLVRQGAYYGYTF. The CDR3 DNA sequence: TGTGCCAGCAGTTTAGTTCGACAGGGGGCCTACTATGGCTACACCTTC.

This chain connects TRBV18 to TRBJ2-1; D is ambiguous. Germline-derived CDR1 and CDR2 are KGHSH and LQKENI. The CDR3 contains 13 residues. V was trimmed by 3 bases and J by 6 bases, leaving 9 bases between them. CDR3 nucleotides: TGTGCCAGCTCACCGCGTCCGGCCAATGAGCAGTTCTTC. It translates to CASSPRPANEQFF.

The rearrangement uses TRBV30 and TRBJ2-7; 11 bases are a match to TRBD1. Germline V CDR1 and CDR2: GTSNPN, SVGIG (reference sequence). This CDR3 is built from 14 residues. V was pared by 2 bases and J by 2 bases, with 2 bases of the junction left unmatched. The chain's CDR3 is CAWSPGQGAYEQYF. Here the CDR3 DNA reads TGTGCCTGGAGTCCGGGACAGGGGGCCTACGAGCAGTACTTC. Complete variable domain (other parts from reference TRBV30 and TRBJ2-7): SQTIHQWPATLVQPVGSPLSLECTVEGTSNPNLYWYRQAAGRGLQLLFYSVGIGQISSEVPQNLSASRPQDRQFILSSKKLLLSDSGFYLCAWSPGQGAYEQYFGPGTRLTVT.

This clonotype showed up just once. The chain carries TRBV6-5 and TRBJ1-6; D remains ambiguous. Germline V gene lookup returns CDR1 MNHEY and CDR2 SVGAGI. The V gene lost 4 bases and the J gene lost 14 bases, with 18 bases spanning the gap. This CDR3 is 14 amino acids long. The CDR3 bases are TGTGCCAGCAGTTCCCCAACCCGAGACAAAACCCTCCACTTT. The encoded protein is CASSSPTRDKTLHF.

This clonotype showed up just a few times. The rearrangement joins TRBV4-3 to TRBJ2-4; 9 positions agree with TRBD1. The CDR3 totals 18 residues. CDR1 LGHNA and CDR2 YSLEER come from the germline V gene. V shed 4 bases and J 7 bases; nucleotides not matched to a gene: 17. In nucleotides, the CDR3 is TGCGCCAGCAGCCCAACCCTCCTGACAGGGGGGCTAGGCAACATTCAGTACTTC. Its protein product is CASSPTLLTGGLGNIQYF.

This clonotype has a handful of counts. The V call is TRBV25-1, the J call TRBJ2-1; 9 bases match TRBD1. The junction had 11 bases not matched to a gene; V was cut back by 8 bases and J by 6 bases. CDR1 MGHDK and CDR2 SYGVNS come from the germline V gene. The CDR3 has 15 amino acids. The CDR3 spells CASGKTGTGSNEQFF. The DNA of the CDR3 is TGTGCCAGCGGGAAAACCGGGACAGGGAGCAATGAGCAGTTCTTC. The complete variable domain, with remaining parts taken from reference TRBV25-1 and TRBJ2-1, reads EADIYQTPRYLVIGTGKKITLECSQTMGHDKMYWYQQDPGMELHLIHYSYGVNSTEKGDLSSESTVSRIRTEHFPLTLESARPSHTSQYLCASGKTGTGSNEQFFGPGTRLTVL.

This clonotype was counted between two and nine times. This chain uses TRBV29-1 with TRBJ1-1; D call uncertain. The CDR3 contains 15 residues. Germline V CDR1 and CDR2: SQVTM, ANQGSEA. The ends were cut back, 8 bases at V and 4 bases at J, with 23 bases in the middle. CDR3 protein: CSLKASRQLGTEAFF. DNA for the CDR3: TGCAGCTTGAAAGCAAGTAGGCAACTTGGCACTGAAGCTTTCTTT.

The rearrangement joins TRBV7-2 to TRBJ2-7, with 10 bases fitting TRBD1. The CDR3 is made up of 16 amino acids. Trimming removed 2 bases from V and 5 bases from J; junction bases left unmatched: 9. Germline-derived CDR1 and CDR2 are SGHTA and FQGNSA. The DNA of the CDR3 is TGTGCCAGCAGCTTATCCCGGGGACAGGGGATCAACGAGCAGTACTTC. It codes for CASSLSRGQGINEQYF.